The 23 T cell receptor beta chains presented below share a single source sample, sequenced in a study of blood T cells in healthy people across ages. With a J-beta primer mix and a sample-barcoded 5' primer, a second PCR ran about 7 to 11 cycles. TCRdb re-called the 5' RACE reads with MiXCR, one entry per CDR3 protein. Among 1.5 million or so distinct CDR3 sequences listed, around two fifths were seen once. Input material: blood. Receptors originate from a woman younger than 30 in good health.

The V and J genes are TRBV10-3 and TRBJ2-3; 11 bases map to TRBD1. Germline trimming cut 6 bases from V and 5 bases from J; bases unmatched to any gene: 13. This CDR3 region has 17 residues. Per germline, CDR1 ENHRY and CDR2 SYGVKD. The CDR3 region has the DNA TGTGCCATCAGCCGTTGGGACAGGGGGTGCTTTCAAGATACGCAGTATTTT. This translates into CAISRWDRGCFQDTQYF.

The chain carries TRBV21-1 and TRBJ2-7; the table's D call, TRBD1, has no DNA check behind it. TRBV21-1 is a documented pseudogene. This CDR3 region has 16 residues. CDR3 protein: CACSKGRDRVVDEQYF. The CDR3 DNA sequence: TGTGCCTGCAGCAAAGGGAGGGACAGGGTGGTGGACGAGCAGTACTTC.

The chain carries TRBV12-3 or TRBV12-4 and TRBJ2-1; 12 positions agree with TRBD2. The trim removed 4 bases at V and 4 bases at J, leaving 8 bases unmatched. This CDR3 contains 17 residues. In DNA form, the CDR3 reads TGTGCCAGCAGTTCCGAGGCCGGACTAGCGGGATACAATGAGCAGTTCTTC. Translated: CASSSEAGLAGYNEQFF.

The chain employs TRBV3-1 and TRBJ2-3; D is ambiguous. The CDR3 is made up of 15 amino acids. V shed 2 bases and J shed 0 bases, with 9 bases lying between them. Germline V gene lookup returns CDR1 LGHDT and CDR2 YNNKEL (reference sequence). The CDR3 protein is CASSQFRVSTDTQYF. Written as DNA, the CDR3 is TGTGCCAGCAGCCAATTTAGGGTCAGCACAGATACGCAGTATTTT.

The chain uses TRBV20-1 and TRBJ1-2, with D unclear. Trimming removed 1 base at V and 4 bases at J, with 16 bases between. CDR1 and CDR2 (germline): DFQATT, SNEGSKA (reference sequence). This CDR3 has 15 residues. The chain's CDR3 is CSARGLLSLAYGYTF. The CDR3 DNA is TGCAGTGCTAGAGGTCTCCTCTCGCTGGCCTATGGCTACACCTTC.

This clonotype was counted ten times or more. This chain uses TRBV4-1 with TRBJ2-7, with D possibly matching TRBD1 (6 bases). The CDR3 is 12 residues long. V dropped 8 bases and J dropped 3 bases, with 11 bases sitting between them. Germline V CDR1 and CDR2: MGHRA, YSYEKL. CDR3 DNA sequence: TGCGCCAGCCAGGGGCCCCTCTACGAGCAGTACTTC. It encodes CASQGPLYEQYF.

This clonotype was detected a few times. The J gene is TRBJ2-3, the V gene TRBV12-3 or TRBV12-4; weak D call: TRBD1 (6 bases). CDR3 length: 12 residues. Deletions cut 7 bases from V and 6 bases from J, with 11 bases between. The DNA for the CDR3 is TGTGCCAGCAACAGGGCTTCCGATACGCAGTATTTT. Its translation is CASNRASDTQYF.

The chain combines TRBV10-3 with TRBJ1-1; 8 positions match TRBD1. The V gene end was trimmed by 0 bases and the J gene end by 4 bases; junction bases not matched to a gene: 7. CDR3 length: 16 amino acids. Germline V lookup: CDR1 ENHRY, CDR2 SYGVKD. CDR3 nucleotide sequence: TGTGCCATCAGTGAGTCAGGTCAGGGGGCGAGCACTGAAGCTTTCTTT. Translating gives CAISESGQGASTEAFF.

V usage is TRBV12-3 or TRBV12-4 and J usage is TRBJ1-5; D gene uncertain. This CDR3 has 14 residues. Trimming took off 8 bases at V and 1 base at J, with 12 bases between the two ends. The CDR3 is CASHAPGSNQPQHF. In DNA, the CDR3 is TGTGCCAGCCATGCTCCAGGCAGCAATCAGCCCCAGCATTTT.

The chain carries TRBV29-1 and TRBJ2-3, with D possibly matching TRBD2 (5 bases). The V end was cut by 5 bases, the J end by 0 bases, with 12 bases between. CDR1 and CDR2 from the germline V gene are SQVTM and ANQGSEA. This CDR3 has 14 residues. The CDR3 region has the DNA TGCAGCGTTCGACTACTTACTAGCACAGATACGCAGTATTTT. Residues: CSVRLLTSTDTQYF.

V usage is TRBV5-4 and J usage is TRBJ2-1; possible D gene TRBD2, 5 bases. Trimming took 5 bases from V and 7 from J, leaving 16 bases between them. The germline V gene encodes CDR1 SGHNT and CDR2 YYREEE (reference sequence). The CDR3 loop spans 14 amino acids. CDR3 bases: TGTGCCAGCAGGGCTTTAACTAGTCCGAATGAGCAGTTCTTC. As protein: CASRALTSPNEQFF.

A word on this clonotype: An end of the junction does not agree with germline; a read error may underlie this. The gene calls are TRBV6-5 and TRBJ2-5, with D maybe TRBD1 (6 bases). The CDR3 runs 14 residues. Germline-derived CDR1 and CDR2 are MNHEY and SVGAGI. CDR3: CVSSQTGNQETQYF. The DNA of the CDR3 is TGTGTCAGCAGTCAAACAGGGAACCAAGAGACCCAGTACTTC.

This clonotype has more than one count but fewer than ten. This rearrangement joins TRBV7-2 to TRBJ2-1, with 8 bases matching TRBD2. CDR1 is SGHTA and CDR2 is FQGNSA in the germline V gene. V was pared by 7 bases and J by 10 bases, with 12 bases of the junction left unmatched. The CDR3 totals 14 residues. In DNA form, the CDR3 reads TGTGCCAGCATCGCATCGGGGGGGGTATGGGAGCAGTTCTTC. Translation gives CASIASGGVWEQFF.

This clonotype has more than one count but fewer than ten. J is TRBJ1-2 and V is TRBV6-1, with no clear D. Germline CDR1 reads MNHNS; CDR2 reads SASEGT. V lost 0 bases and J lost 2, with 16 bases in between. CDR3 length equals 17 residues. The CDR3 here is CASSEARPSGLNYGYTF. CDR3 DNA sequence: TGTGCCAGCAGTGAAGCCCGACCGAGCGGACTAAACTATGGCTACACCTTC.

The rearrangement links TRBV6-7 to TRBJ1-2; no definite D call. TRBV6-7 is flagged as an ORF with uncertain function. The CDR3 loop spans 13 amino acids. Trimming cost V 7 bases and J 8 bases, with 17 bases left between them. CDR3 coding DNA: TGTGCCAGCACTGTAGAGACGGTGCGGGGCTACACCTTC. It encodes CASTVETVRGYTF.

The chain links TRBV3-1 to TRBJ2-3, with TRBD1 identical over 8 bases. V shed 1 base and J 4 bases; nucleotides not matched to a gene: 4. The CDR3 is 15 residues long. In germline, CDR1 is LGHDT, CDR2 YNNKEL (reference sequence). The CDR3 region has the DNA TGTGCCAGCAGCCAAGTGACAGGGGCAGCAGATACGCAGTATTTT. This codes for CASSQVTGAADTQYF.

This clonotype was seen only a few times. This rearrangement joins TRBV20-1 to TRBJ2-5, with 11 bases identical to TRBD2. With 6 bases clipped from V and 4 bases from J, the junction kept 10 bases outside the gene matches. Germline values: CDR1 DFQATT, CDR2 SNEGSKA (reference sequence). CDR3 length: 15 amino acids. CDR3 nucleotides: TGCAGTGCCCCCTCGGGGCTAGCGGGAGGAGAGACCCAGTACTTC. Translating gives CSAPSGLAGGETQYF.

This clonotype turned up a few times. Since a much larger clone is just one base distant, this may be a read error. The chain recombines TRBV25-1 with TRBJ2-5, with TRBD1 as a possible D gene (5 bases). Gene TRBJ2-1 matches the end of the DNA better, so the J call may be wrong. This CDR3 has 15 residues. CDR1 and CDR2 from the germline V gene are MGHDK and SYGVNS. Here the CDR3 reads CASSDPRVPQETQFF. CDR3 nucleotides: TGTGCCAGCAGTGACCCCAGGGTCCCCCAAGAGACCCAGTTCTTC.

This clonotype has just a few counts. The rearrangement links TRBV24-1 to TRBJ2-3, with unresolved D. V lost 2 bases and J lost 2, with 10 bases in between. This CDR3 is 15 amino acids long. The V gene's germline CDR1 is KGHDR and CDR2 SFDVKD. CDR3 amino acids: CATSDSTSYTDTQYF. For the CDR3, the DNA is TGTGCCACCAGTGATTCGACGTCCTACACAGATACGCAGTATTTT.

The rearrangement joins TRBV5-1 to TRBJ2-1, with a tentative D call TRBD2 (5 bases). The tail of the sequence fits TRBJ2-7 better, so the J call may be wrong. There are 16 residues in the CDR3. CDR1 is SGHRS and CDR2 is YFSETQ in the germline V gene. The CDR3 is CASSSAVGSSYNEQYF. Written as DNA, the CDR3 is TGCGCCAGCAGCTCAGCAGTAGGGAGCTCCTACAATGAGCAGTACTTC.

The chain carries TRBV12-3 or TRBV12-4 and TRBJ1-1, with D perhaps matching TRBD1 (5 bases). The V and J ends lost 3 bases and 3 bases respectively, with 14 bases between them. The CDR3 is 15 residues long. The DNA for the CDR3 is TGTGCCAGCAGTTTTTCGGGGGGGGTGGACACTGAAGCTTTCTTT. This translates into CASSFSGGVDTEAFF.

This clonotype was picked up a small number of times. The genes are TRBV2 and TRBJ2-5; D possibly corresponds to TRBD2 (6 bases). V was clipped by 7 bases and J by 0 bases, with 9 bases between them. Per germline, CDR1 SNHLY and CDR2 FYNNEI. The CDR3 extends over 13 amino acids. The chain's CDR3 is CASMGDYQETQYF. The CDR3, as DNA: TGTGCCAGCATGGGGGACTACCAAGAGACCCAGTACTTC.

This clonotype turned up a few times. This sequence joins TRBV13 and TRBJ2-5, with 9 bases that match TRBD1. The DNA end is a closer match to TRBJ2-7, so the J assignment may be wrong. The V gene's germline CDR1 is PRHDT and CDR2 FYEKMQ (reference sequence). CDR3 length: 15 amino acids. The chain's CDR3 is CASSFGGQGHDEQYF. In DNA, the CDR3 is TGTGCCAGCAGCTTCGGGGGACAGGGTCATGACGAGCAGTACTTC.